This entry features one TCR beta chain sequence. These data belong to a study of CD8 T cells in Susac syndrome. Germline V gives CDR1 SGHAT, CDR2 FQNNGV. There are 15 residues in the CDR3. The V and J ends lost 0 bases and 8 bases respectively, with 14 bases between them. cDNA came from roughly 0.5 to 1 ug RNA primed by random hexamers. TCRdb itself ran the immunoSEQ multiplex PCR reads through MiXCR, one entry per CDR3 protein. The sample has 150,000 to 200,000 distinct CDR3 sequences, 93% seen once. The chain couples TRBV11-2 to TRBJ2-1; D not certain. The sequence derives from a human donor in good health. Material: CD4+ T cells from PBMCs. This CDR3 reads CASSLEIWSWDEQFF. In nucleotides, the CDR3 is TGTGCCAGCAGCTTAGAAATTTGGTCTTGGGATGAGCAGTTCTTC. The full variable domain, rest sourced from reference TRBV11-2 and TRBJ2-1, is EAGVAQSPRYKIIEKRQSVAFWCNPISGHATLYWYQQILGQGPKLLIQFQNNGVVDDSQLPKDRFSAERLKGVDSTLKIQPAKLEDSAVYLCASSLEIWSWDEQFFGPGTRLTVL.